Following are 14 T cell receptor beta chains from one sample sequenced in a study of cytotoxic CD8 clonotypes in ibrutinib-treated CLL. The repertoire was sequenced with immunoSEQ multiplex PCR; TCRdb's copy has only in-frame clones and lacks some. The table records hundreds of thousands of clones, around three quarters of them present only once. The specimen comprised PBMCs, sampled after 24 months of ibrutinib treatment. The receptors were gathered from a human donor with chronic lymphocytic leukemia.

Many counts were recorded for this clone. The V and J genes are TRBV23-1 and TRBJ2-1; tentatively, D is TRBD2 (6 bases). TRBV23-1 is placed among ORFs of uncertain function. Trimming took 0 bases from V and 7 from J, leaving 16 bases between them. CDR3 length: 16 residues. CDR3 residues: CASSQSSGDPPNEQFF. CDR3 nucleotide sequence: TGCGCCAGCAGTCAATCGTCGGGAGATCCCCCGAATGAGCAGTTCTTC.

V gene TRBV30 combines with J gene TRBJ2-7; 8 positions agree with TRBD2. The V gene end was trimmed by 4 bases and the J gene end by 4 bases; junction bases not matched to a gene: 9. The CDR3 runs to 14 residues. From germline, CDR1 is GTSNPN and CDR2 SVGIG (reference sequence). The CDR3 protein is CAWITSGSLYEQYF. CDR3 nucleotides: TGTGCCTGGATCACTAGCGGTTCGTTGTACGAGCAGTACTTC.

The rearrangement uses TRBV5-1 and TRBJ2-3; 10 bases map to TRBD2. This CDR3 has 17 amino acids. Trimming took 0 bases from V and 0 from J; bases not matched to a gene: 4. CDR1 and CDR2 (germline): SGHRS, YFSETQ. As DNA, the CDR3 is TGCGCCAGCAGCTTGGAACTAGCGGGACCTAGCACAGATACGCAGTATTTT. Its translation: CASSLELAGPSTDTQYF.

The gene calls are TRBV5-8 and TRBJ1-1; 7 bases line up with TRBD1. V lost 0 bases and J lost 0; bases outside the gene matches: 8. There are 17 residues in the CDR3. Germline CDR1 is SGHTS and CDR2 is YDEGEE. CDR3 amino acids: CASSLGWGDSLNTEAFF. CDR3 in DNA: TGTGCCAGCAGCTTGGGGTGGGGGGACAGCTTGAACACTGAAGCTTTCTTT. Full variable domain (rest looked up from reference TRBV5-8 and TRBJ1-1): EAGVTQSPTHLIKTRGQQATLRCSPISGHTSVYWYQQALGLGLQFLLWYDEGEERNRGNFPPRFSGRQFPNYSSELNVNALELEDSALYLCASSLGWGDSLNTEAFFGQGTRLTVV.

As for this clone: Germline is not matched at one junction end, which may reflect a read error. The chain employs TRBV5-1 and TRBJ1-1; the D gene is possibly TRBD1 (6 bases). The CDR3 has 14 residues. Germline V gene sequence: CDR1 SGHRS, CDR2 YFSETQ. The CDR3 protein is CASSLVDSEVRRVF. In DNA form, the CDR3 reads TGCGCCAGCAGCTTGGTGGACAGCGAGGTGAGGAGGGTCTTT.

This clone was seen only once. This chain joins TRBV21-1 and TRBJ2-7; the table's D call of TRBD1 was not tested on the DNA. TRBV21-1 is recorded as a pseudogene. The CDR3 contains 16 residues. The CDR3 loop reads CASSSPEDRGRNEQYF. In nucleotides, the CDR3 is TGTGCCAGCAGCTCCCCGGAGGACAGGGGAAGGAACGAGCAGTACTTC.

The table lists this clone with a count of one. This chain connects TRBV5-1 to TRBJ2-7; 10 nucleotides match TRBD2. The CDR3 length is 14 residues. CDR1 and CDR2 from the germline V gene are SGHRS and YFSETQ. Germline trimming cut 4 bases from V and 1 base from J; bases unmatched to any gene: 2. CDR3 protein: CASSVGLASYEQYF. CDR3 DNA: TGCGCCAGCAGCGTGGGACTAGCGTCCTACGAGCAGTACTTC.

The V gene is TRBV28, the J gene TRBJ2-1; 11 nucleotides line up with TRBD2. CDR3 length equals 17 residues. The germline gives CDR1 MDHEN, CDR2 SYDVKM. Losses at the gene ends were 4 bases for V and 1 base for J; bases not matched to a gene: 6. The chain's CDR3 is CASSSLLAGGSYNEQFF. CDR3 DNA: TGTGCCAGCAGTTCGCTGCTAGCGGGAGGATCCTACAATGAGCAGTTCTTC.

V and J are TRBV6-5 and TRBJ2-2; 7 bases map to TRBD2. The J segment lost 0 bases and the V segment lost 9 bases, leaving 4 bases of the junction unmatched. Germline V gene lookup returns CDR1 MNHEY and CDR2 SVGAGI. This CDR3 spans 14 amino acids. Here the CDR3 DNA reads TGTGCCAGTTTAGGACTAGCGAACACCGGGGAGCTGTTTTTT. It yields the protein CASLGLANTGELFF.

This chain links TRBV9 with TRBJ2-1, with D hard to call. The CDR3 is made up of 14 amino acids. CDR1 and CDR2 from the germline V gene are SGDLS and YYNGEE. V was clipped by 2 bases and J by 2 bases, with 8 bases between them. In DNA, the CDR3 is TGTGCCAGCAGCGTTGACGTTACCTACAATGAGCAGTTCTTC. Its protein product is CASSVDVTYNEQFF.

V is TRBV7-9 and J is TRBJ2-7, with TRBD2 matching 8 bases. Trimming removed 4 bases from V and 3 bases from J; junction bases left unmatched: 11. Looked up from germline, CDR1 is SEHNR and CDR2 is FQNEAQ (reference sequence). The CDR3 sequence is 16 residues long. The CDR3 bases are TGTGCCAGCAGCTCGACAAGTACCGGGACTAGCTACGAGCAGTACTTC. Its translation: CASSSTSTGTSYEQYF.

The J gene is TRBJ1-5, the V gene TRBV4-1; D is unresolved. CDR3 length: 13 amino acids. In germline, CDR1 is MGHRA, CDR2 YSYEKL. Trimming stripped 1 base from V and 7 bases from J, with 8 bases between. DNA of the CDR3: TGCGCCAGCAGCCAAGCTTTTCAACAGCCCCAGCATTTT. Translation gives CASSQAFQQPQHF.

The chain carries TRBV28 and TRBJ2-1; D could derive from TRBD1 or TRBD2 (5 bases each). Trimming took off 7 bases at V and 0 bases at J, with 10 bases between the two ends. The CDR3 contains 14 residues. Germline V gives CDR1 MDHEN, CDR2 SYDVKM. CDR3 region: CASTGLSSYNEQFF. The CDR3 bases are TGTGCCAGCACGGGGCTTTCCTCCTACAATGAGCAGTTCTTC.

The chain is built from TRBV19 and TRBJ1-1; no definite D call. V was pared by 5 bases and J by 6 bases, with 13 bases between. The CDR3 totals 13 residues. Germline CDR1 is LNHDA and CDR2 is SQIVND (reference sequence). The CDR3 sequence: CASSPSHTAEAFF. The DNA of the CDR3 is TGTGCCAGTAGTCCGTCACACACGGCTGAAGCTTTCTTT.